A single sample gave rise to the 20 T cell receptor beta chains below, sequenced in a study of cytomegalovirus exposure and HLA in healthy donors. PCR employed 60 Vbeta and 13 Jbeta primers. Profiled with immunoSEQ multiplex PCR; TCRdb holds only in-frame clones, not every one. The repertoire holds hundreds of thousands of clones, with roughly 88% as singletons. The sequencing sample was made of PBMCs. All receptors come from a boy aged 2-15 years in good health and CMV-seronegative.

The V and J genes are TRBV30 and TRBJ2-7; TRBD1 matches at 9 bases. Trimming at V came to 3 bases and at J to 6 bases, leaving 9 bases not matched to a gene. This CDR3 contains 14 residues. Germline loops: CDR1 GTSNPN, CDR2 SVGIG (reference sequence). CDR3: CAWRKLTGGGEQYF. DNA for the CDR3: TGTGCCTGGAGAAAATTGACAGGGGGAGGCGAGCAGTACTTC.

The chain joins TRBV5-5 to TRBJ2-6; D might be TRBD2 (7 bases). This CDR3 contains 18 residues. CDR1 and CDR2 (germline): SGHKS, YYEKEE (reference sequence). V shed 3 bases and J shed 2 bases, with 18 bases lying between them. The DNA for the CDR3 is TGTGCCAGCAGCTACCTGGGGGGGGCGATAGCTGGGGCCAACGTCCTGACTTTC. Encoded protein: CASSYLGGAIAGANVLTF. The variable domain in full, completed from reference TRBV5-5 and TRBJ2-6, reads DAGVTQSPTHLIKTRGQQVTLRCSPISGHKSVSWYQQVLGQGPQFIFQYYEKEERGRGNFPDRFSARQFPNYSSELNVNALLLGDSALYLCASSYLGGAIAGANVLTFGAGSRLTVL.

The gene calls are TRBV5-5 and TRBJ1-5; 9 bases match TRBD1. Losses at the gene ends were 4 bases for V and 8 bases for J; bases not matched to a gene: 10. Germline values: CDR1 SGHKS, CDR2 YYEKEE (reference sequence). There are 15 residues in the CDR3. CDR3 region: CASSPGTGLNEPQHF. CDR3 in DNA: TGTGCCAGCAGCCCAGGGACAGGGCTGAATGAGCCCCAGCATTTT.

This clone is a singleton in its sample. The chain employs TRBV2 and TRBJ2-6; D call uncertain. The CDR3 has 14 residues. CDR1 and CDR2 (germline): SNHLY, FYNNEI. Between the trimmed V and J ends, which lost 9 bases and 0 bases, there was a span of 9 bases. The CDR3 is CASAHYSGANVLTF. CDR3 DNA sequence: TGTGCCAGTGCCCACTACTCTGGGGCCAACGTCCTGACTTTC.

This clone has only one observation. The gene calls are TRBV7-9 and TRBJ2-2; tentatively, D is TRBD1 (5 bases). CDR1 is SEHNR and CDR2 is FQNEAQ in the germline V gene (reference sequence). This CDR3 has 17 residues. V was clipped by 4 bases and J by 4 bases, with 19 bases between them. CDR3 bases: TGTGCCAGCAGCTCACGAGCCCAGGGTGTAGGCACCGGGGAGCTGTTTTTT. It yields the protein CASSSRAQGVGTGELFF.

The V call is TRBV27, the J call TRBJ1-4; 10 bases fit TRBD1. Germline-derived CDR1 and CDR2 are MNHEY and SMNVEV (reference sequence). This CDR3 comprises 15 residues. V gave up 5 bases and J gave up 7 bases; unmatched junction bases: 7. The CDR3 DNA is TGTGCCAGCAGTCACGGGACAGGGGAAGGTGAAAAACTGTTTTTT. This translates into CASSHGTGEGEKLFF.

Here the CDR3 reads CASSPTSTQYF. CDR3 in DNA: TGTGCCAGCAGCCCAACTAGCACCCAGTACTTC. V and J are TRBV7-9 and TRBJ2-5; D might be TRBD2 (6 bases). V was trimmed by 5 bases and J by 8 bases, leaving 9 bases between them. This CDR3 is built from 11 residues. Germline V gene sequence: CDR1 SEHNR, CDR2 FQNEAQ (reference sequence).

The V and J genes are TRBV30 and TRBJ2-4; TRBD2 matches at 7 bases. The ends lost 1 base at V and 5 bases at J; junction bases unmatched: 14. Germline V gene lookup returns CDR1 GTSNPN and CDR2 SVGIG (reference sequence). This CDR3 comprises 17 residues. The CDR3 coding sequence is TGTGCCTGGAGTGGGGGTTGGGCGGGGGAATTGCAAAACATTCAGTACTTC. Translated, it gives CAWSGGWAGELQNIQYF.

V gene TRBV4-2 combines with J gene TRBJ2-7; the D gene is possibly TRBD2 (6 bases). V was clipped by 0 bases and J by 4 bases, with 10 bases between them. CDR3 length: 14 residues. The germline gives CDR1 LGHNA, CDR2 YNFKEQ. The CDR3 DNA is TGTGCCAGCAGCCAAGATCCAAGCGGGTACGAGCAGTACTTC. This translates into CASSQDPSGYEQYF.

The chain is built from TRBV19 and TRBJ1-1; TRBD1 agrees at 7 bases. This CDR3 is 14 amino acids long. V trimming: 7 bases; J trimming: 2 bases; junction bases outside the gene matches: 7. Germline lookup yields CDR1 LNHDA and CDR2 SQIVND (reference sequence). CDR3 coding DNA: TGTGCCAGTACCATCGGACAGGCTAACACTGAAGCTTTCTTT. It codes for CASTIGQANTEAFF.

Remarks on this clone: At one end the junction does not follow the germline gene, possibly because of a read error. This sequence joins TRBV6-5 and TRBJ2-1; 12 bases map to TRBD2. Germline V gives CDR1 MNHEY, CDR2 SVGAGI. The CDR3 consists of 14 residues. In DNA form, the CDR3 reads TGTGCCAGCAGCCGCGACCTAGCGGGAGGGCCGGGGGTCTTC. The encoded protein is CASSRDLAGGPGVF.

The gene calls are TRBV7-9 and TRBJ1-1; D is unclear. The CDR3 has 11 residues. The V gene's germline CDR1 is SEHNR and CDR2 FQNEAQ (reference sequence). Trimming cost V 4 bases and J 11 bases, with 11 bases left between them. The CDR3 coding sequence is TGTGCCAGCAGCTCCCGAGGCCGGGCTTTCTTT. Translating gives CASSSRGRAFF.

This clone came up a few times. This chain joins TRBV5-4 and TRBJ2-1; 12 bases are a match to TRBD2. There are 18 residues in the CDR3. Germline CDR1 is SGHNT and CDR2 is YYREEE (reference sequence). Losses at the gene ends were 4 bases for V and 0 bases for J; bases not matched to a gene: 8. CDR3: CASSGGLAGTISYNEQFF. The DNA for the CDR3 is TGTGCCAGCAGCGGCGGACTAGCGGGAACCATCTCCTACAATGAGCAGTTCTTC.

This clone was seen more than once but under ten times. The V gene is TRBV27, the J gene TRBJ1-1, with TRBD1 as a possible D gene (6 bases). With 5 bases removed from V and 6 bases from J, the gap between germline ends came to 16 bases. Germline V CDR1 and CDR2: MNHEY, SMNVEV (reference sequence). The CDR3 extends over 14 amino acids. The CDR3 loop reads CASSIAGASSEAFF. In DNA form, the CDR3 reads TGTGCCAGCAGTATAGCAGGGGCTTCCTCTGAAGCTTTCTTT.

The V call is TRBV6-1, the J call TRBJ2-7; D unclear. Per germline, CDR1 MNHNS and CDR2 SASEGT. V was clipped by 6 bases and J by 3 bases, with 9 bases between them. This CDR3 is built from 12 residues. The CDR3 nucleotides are TGTGCCAGCAGCGCCTCGCGCTACGAGCAGTACTTC. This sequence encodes CASSASRYEQYF.

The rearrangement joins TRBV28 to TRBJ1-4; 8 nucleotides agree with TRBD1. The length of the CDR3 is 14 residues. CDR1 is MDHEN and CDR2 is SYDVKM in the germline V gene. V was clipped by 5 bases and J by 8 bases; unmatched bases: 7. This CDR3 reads CASSPGGRVEKLFF. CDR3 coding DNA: TGTGCCAGCAGTCCAGGGGGCCGCGTGGAAAAACTGTTTTTT.

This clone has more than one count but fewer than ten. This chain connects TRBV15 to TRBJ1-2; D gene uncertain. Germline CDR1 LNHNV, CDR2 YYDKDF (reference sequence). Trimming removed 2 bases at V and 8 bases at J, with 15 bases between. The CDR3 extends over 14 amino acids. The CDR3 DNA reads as TGTGCCACCAGCAGACCCGACAAGCGCGGGGGCTACACCTTC. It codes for CATSRPDKRGGYTF.

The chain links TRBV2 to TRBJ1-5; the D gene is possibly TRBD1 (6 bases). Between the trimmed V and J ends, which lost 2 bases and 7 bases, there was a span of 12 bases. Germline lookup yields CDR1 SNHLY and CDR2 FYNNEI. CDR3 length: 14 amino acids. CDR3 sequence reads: CASSESGAGQPQHF. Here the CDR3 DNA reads TGTGCCAGCAGTGAATCAGGGGCCGGGCAGCCCCAGCATTTT.

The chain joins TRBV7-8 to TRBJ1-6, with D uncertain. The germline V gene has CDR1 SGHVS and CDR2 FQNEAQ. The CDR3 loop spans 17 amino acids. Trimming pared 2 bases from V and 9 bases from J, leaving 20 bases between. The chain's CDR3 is CASSLLSKESAGSPLHF. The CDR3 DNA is TGTGCCAGCAGCTTATTATCTAAGGAGTCAGCCGGTTCACCCCTCCACTTT.

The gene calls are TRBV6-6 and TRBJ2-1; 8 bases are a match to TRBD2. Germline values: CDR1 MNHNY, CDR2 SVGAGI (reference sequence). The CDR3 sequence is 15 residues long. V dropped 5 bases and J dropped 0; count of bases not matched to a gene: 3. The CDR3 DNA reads TGTGCCAGCAGTCCCACTAGCGGCTCCTACAATGAGCAGTTCTTC. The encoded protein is CASSPTSGSYNEQFF.